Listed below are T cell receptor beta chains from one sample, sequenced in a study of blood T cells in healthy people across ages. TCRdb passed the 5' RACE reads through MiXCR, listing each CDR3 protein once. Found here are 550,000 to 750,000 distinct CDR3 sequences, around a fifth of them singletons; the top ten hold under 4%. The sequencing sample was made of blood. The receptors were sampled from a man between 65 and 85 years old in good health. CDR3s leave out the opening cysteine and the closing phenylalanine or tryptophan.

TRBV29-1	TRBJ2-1	SVERLAYNEQF
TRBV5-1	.	ASSLVVAEETQY
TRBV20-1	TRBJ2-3	SARDSGRDTQY
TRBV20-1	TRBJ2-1	SARGGLADRSSYNEQF
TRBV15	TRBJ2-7	ATSGTAEIYEQY
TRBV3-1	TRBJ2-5	ASSQVGNRQGLRETQY
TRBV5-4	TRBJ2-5	ASSLAVRRDQY
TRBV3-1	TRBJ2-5	ASSQRRGLAGIETQY
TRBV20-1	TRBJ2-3	SARDGGRAVDTQY
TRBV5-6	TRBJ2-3	ASSLPGISTDTQY
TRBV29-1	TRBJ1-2	SVADSAVGKGGYT
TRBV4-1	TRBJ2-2	ASSQGRQGAPTGELF
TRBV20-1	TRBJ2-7	SALRAGHYEQY
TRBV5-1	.	ASSLALEINEQF
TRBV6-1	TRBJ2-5	ASSEAFRETQY
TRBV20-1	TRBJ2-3	SARGVGGFTDTQY
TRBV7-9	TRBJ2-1	ASSPRDRDNEQF
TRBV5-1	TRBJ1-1	ASSLVPTGQGWTEAF
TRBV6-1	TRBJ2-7	ASVQGPSFSYEQY
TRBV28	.	ASSLSQYEQF
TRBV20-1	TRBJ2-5	SASKQGGRETQY
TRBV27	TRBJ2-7	ASSTSGSAYEQY
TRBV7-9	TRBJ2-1	ASSLAVLADFSYNEQF
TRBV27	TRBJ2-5	ASSLSLAGRKPLRETQY
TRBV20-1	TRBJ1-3	SARDGARGFTSGNTIY
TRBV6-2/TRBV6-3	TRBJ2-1	ASSYSASGRYNEQF
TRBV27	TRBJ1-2	ASSSAGAYYGYT
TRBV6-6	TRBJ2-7	ASSYSAGSSYEQY
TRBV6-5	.	ASSPRTKYNEQF
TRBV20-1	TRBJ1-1	SASIPGLYTEAF
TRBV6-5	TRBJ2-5	ASSRSTGRETQY
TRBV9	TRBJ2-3	ASNDLLSGRVGTDTQY
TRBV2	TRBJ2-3	ASSESQGDTQY
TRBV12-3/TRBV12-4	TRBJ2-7	ASSFYGGAAEQY
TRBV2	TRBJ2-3	AGSDGQGSTDTQY
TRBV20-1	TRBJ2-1	SARGASTNYNEQF
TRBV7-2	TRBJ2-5	ASSSRNPRGETQY
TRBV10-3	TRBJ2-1	AISEYGLAGGNEQF
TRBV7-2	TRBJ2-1	ASSLVGGATYNEQF
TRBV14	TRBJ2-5	ASSPRTSRETQY
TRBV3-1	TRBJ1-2	TSSPGLSGVGGYT
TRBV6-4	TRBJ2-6	ASSDTGNNYHVLT
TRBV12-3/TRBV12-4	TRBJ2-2	ASGYRERTGELF
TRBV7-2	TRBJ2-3	ASSPPVSPLGTDTQY